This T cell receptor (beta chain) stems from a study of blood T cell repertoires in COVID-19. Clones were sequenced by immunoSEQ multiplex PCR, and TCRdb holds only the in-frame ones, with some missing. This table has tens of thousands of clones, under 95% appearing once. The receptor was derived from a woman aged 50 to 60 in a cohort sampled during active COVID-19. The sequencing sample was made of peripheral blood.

CDR3 DNA sequence: TGTGCCAGCAGCCAAAGGACTAGACAGCAGTACTTC. Translated, it gives CASSQRTRQQYF. The chain joins TRBV3-1 (or the pseudogene TRBV3-2) to TRBJ2-7, with TRBD2 matching 7 bases. The CDR3 sequence is 12 residues long. CDR1 and CDR2 (germline): LGHDT, YNNKEL (reference sequence). The V segment lost 2 bases and the J segment 8 bases; nucleotides outside the gene matches: 3.